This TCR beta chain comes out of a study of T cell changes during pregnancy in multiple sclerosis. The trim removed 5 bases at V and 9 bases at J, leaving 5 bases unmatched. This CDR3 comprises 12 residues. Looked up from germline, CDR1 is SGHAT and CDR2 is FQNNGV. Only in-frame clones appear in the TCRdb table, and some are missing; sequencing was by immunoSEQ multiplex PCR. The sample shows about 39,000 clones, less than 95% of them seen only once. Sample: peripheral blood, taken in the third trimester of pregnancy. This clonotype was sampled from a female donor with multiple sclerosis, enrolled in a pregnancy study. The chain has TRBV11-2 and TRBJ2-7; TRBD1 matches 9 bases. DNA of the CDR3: TGTGCCAGCAGCCGGACAGGGGTGTCGCAGTACTTC. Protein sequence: CASSRTGVSQYF. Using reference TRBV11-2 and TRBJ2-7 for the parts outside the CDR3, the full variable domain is EAGVAQSPRYKIIEKRQSVAFWCNPISGHATLYWYQQILGQGPKLLIQFQNNGVVDDSQLPKDRFSAERLKGVDSTLKIQPAKLEDSAVYLCASSRTGVSQYFGPGTRLTVT.